These 16 T cell receptor beta chains were all obtained from the same sample, sequenced in a study of CD8+ T cells in alopecia areata. Sequencing used cDNA as its template, made by extracting RNA and reverse transcribing it. TCRdb's copy holds only in-frame clones and misses some; the assay was immunoSEQ multiplex PCR. The table shows approximately 180,000 clones, with approximately 62% occurring only once. Source: CD4+ T cells sorted from blood, taken at week 0. Receptors were obtained from a human donor with alopecia areata.

This clone was counted only a few times. This chain connects TRBV2 to TRBJ1-5; no reliable D call. Trimming left V 4 bases short and J 7 bases short, with 11 bases between. This CDR3 comprises 13 residues. Per germline, CDR1 SNHLY and CDR2 FYNNEI. The DNA of the CDR3 is TGTGCCAGCAGTGTTGAGGGCGGGCAGCCCCAGCATTTT. It yields the protein CASSVEGGQPQHF.

This rearrangement joins TRBV5-6 to TRBJ2-3, with a possible D match to TRBD2 (6 bases). Trimming took off 6 bases at V and 6 bases at J, with 14 bases between the two ends. Germline CDR1 SGHDT, CDR2 YYEEEE. CDR3 length: 13 residues. The CDR3 sequence: CASIMGGSDTQYF. CDR3 nucleotides: TGTGCCAGCATCATGGGAGGTAGTGATACGCAGTATTTT.

A few counts support this clone. The chain has TRBV7-8 and TRBJ1-1; D perhaps matches TRBD1 (6 bases). CDR3 length: 15 residues. CDR1 is SGHVS and CDR2 is FQNEAQ in the germline V gene. The V end was cut by 3 bases, the J end by 2 bases, with 13 bases between. CDR3 sequence (DNA): TGTGCCAGCAGCTTGGGGATGACAGGAAACACTGAAGCTTTCTTT. This encodes CASSLGMTGNTEAFF.

This sequence joins TRBV7-2 and TRBJ2-3; D may be TRBD2 (5 bases). V was trimmed by 6 bases and J by 3 bases, leaving 10 bases between them. The CDR3 has 13 amino acids. The germline V gene has CDR1 SGHTA and CDR2 FQGNSA. CDR3 coding DNA: TGTGCCAGCAGAGGAGGCAGAACAGATACGCAGTATTTT. Its protein product is CASRGGRTDTQYF.

This clone showed up just a few times. This chain joins TRBV7-2 and TRBJ1-5, with D perhaps TRBD1 (5 bases). CDR1 and CDR2 (germline): SGHTA, FQGNSA. V was pared by 5 bases and J by 6 bases, with 17 bases between. The CDR3 contains 15 residues. The CDR3 bases are TGTGCCAGCAGCCCTCGCGCAGGGACGACTCAGCCCCAGCATTTT. Translation: CASSPRAGTTQPQHF.

This clone was picked up a small number of times. This chain uses TRBV7-9 with TRBJ1-6; 8 bases match TRBD1. The germline gives CDR1 SEHNR, CDR2 FQNEAQ (reference sequence). The CDR3 sequence is 15 residues long. V lost 4 bases, J lost 5 bases, and 4 bases stayed unmatched. As DNA, the CDR3 is TGTGCCAGCAGCTCCCAGACAGGGGATAATTCACCCCTCCACTTT. Amino acid sequence: CASSSQTGDNSPLHF.

The J gene is TRBJ2-6, the V gene TRBV11-2; the match to TRBD1 covers 10 bases. Trimming removed 0 bases from V and 10 bases from J; junction bases left unmatched: 18. The V gene's germline CDR1 is SGHAT and CDR2 FQNNGV. The CDR3 has 20 residues. CDR3 in DNA: TGTGCCAGCAGCTTAGAGTTCGGGACAGGGGTGGTATCGACCAAAAACGTCCTGACTTTC. Encoded protein: CASSLEFGTGVVSTKNVLTF. Drawing the rest from reference TRBV11-2 and TRBJ2-6, the complete variable domain is EAGVAQSPRYKIIEKRQSVAFWCNPISGHATLYWYQQILGQGPKLLIQFQNNGVVDDSQLPKDRFSAERLKGVDSTLKIQPAKLEDSAVYLCASSLEFGTGVVSTKNVLTFGAGSRLTVL.

The chain employs TRBV29-1 and TRBJ1-2; 8 nucleotides align to TRBD1. Germline V gives CDR1 SQVTM, CDR2 ANQGSEA. The CDR3 contains 11 residues. V lost 8 bases, J lost 6 bases, and 5 bases stayed unmatched. CDR3 sequence (DNA): TGCAGCTATACAGGGGGAAATGGCTACACCTTC. The encoded protein is CSYTGGNGYTF.

As DNA, the CDR3 is TGTGCCAGCAGCTTAGATCGCCTGGCCTACGAGCAGTACTTC. Translated, it gives CASSLDRLAYEQYF. The V call is TRBV11-2, the J call TRBJ2-7, with unresolved D. Trimming took 0 bases from V and 2 from J, leaving 8 bases between them. The CDR3 is 14 residues long. Germline CDR1 reads SGHAT; CDR2 reads FQNNGV.

The chain combines TRBV2 with TRBJ2-1, with 11 bases aligning to TRBD2. Germline V gene lookup returns CDR1 SNHLY and CDR2 FYNNEI. The CDR3 sequence is 16 residues long. V trimming: 10 bases; J trimming: 0 bases; junction bases outside the gene matches: 8. CDR3 protein: CATASGGLSSYNEQFF. The DNA of the CDR3 is TGTGCCACTGCTAGCGGGGGGCTGAGCTCCTACAATGAGCAGTTCTTC.

The rearrangement links TRBV9 to TRBJ2-3; D is tentatively TRBD1 or TRBD2 (5 bases each). This CDR3 comprises 15 residues. V lost 4 bases and J lost 2, with 14 bases in between. Germline V gene data show CDR1 as SGDLS and CDR2 as YYNGEE. The CDR3 region has the DNA TGTGCCAGCAGCATACGGGACCGATCCACAGATACGCAGTATTTT. Amino acid sequence: CASSIRDRSTDTQYF. Looking up the rest from reference TRBV9 and TRBJ2-3 gives the full variable domain: DSGVTQTPKHLITATGQRVTLRCSPRSGDLSVYWYQQSLDQGLQFLIQYYNGEERAKGNILERFSAQQFPDLHSELNLSSLELGDSALYFCASSIRDRSTDTQYFGPGTRLTVL.

The chain links TRBV29-1 to TRBJ2-4, with no clear D. CDR3 length equals 11 residues. V dropped 4 bases and J dropped 7 bases, with 8 bases sitting between them. Looked up from germline, CDR1 is SQVTM and CDR2 is ANQGSEA. The CDR3 region is CSVALANIQYF. The CDR3 DNA follows: TGCAGCGTTGCCCTTGCGAACATTCAGTACTTC.

The gene calls are TRBV4-1 and TRBJ2-2; D not certain. Between the trimmed V and J ends, which lost 0 bases and 4 bases, there was a span of 9 bases. The CDR3 covers 15 residues. Germline values: CDR1 MGHRA, CDR2 YSYEKL. The CDR3 here is CASSQETDGTGELFF. The CDR3 DNA sequence: TGCGCCAGCAGCCAAGAAACAGACGGCACCGGGGAGCTGTTTTTT.

This chain connects TRBV19 to TRBJ1-2; D call uncertain. Per germline, CDR1 LNHDA and CDR2 SQIVND (reference sequence). V shed 5 bases and J shed 4 bases, with 8 bases lying between them. The CDR3 is 12 residues long. CDR3: CASSDSFYGYTF. The CDR3 bases are TGTGCCAGTAGTGATAGTTTCTATGGCTACACCTTC.

This clone appeared a single time. The sample contains more than one DNA sequence encoding this CDR3. V is TRBV4-3 and J is TRBJ2-7; no definite D call. Trimming removed 1 base from V and 3 bases from J, with 4 bases in between. CDR1 is LGHNA, CDR2 YSLEER, per germline. This CDR3 spans 12 amino acids. The CDR3 DNA reads TGCGCCAGCAGCCAAGGGGGCTACGAGCAGTACTTC. Translating it yields CASSQGGYEQYF.

V usage is TRBV29-1 and J usage is TRBJ1-1, with 12 bases identical to TRBD1. The CDR3 runs 15 residues. Germline values: CDR1 SQVTM, CDR2 ANQGSEA. The J segment lost 7 bases and the V segment lost 4 bases, leaving 10 bases of the junction unmatched. The CDR3: CSVGPGQGALREAFF. The CDR3 nucleotides read TGCAGCGTTGGTCCGGGACAGGGGGCTCTTCGTGAAGCTTTCTTT. The full variable domain, in which reference TRBV29-1 and TRBJ1-1 provide the parts outside the CDR3, is SAVISQKPSRDICQRGTSLTIQCQVDSQVTMMFWYRQQPGQSLTLIATANQGSEATYESGFVIDKFPISRPNLTFSTLTVSNMSPEDSSIYLCSVGPGQGALREAFFGQGTRLTVV.